One and the same sample provided the 16 T cell receptor beta chains below, sequenced in a study of cytomegalovirus exposure and HLA in healthy donors. Primers: 60 Vbeta forward and 13 Jbeta reverse. This table comes from immunoSEQ multiplex PCR, and its TCRdb copy is limited to in-frame clones, with some not included. This sample carries over 250,000 clones, around 66% of them seen once, and the ten largest clones take 2% to 2.5%. Sequencing input: PBMCs. Every receptor here comes from a female donor in good health and CMV-seronegative.

The CDR3: CASSMVAESTDTQYF. In nucleotides, the CDR3 is TGTGCCAGTAGTATGGTAGCGGAGAGCACAGATACGCAGTATTTT. The chain carries TRBV19 and TRBJ2-3; TRBD2 might be the D (6 bases). Germline CDR1 LNHDA, CDR2 SQIVND (reference sequence). The CDR3 has 15 residues. The V end lost 3 bases, the J end lost 0 bases, and 10 bases lay between the germline ends.

The sample holds a few counts of this clone. The chain has TRBV11-2 and TRBJ2-5, with 7 nucleotides matching TRBD2. Losses at the gene ends were 2 bases for V and 3 bases for J; bases not matched to a gene: 12. The CDR3 covers 17 residues. Germline V lookup: CDR1 SGHAT, CDR2 FQNNGV. CDR3 nucleotides: TGTGCCAGCAGCTTATTCCGGGTGGGAGGGCCCGAAGAGACCCAGTACTTC. Protein sequence: CASSLFRVGGPEETQYF.

This rearrangement joins TRBV11-2 to TRBJ2-1; 10 positions match TRBD2. The CDR3 covers 15 residues. After removal of 3 bases from V and 6 bases from J, the junction contained 5 bases not matched to a gene. Germline V lookup: CDR1 SGHAT, CDR2 FQNNGV. CDR3 sequence (DNA): TGTGCCAGCAGCTTCGGACTAGCGGAGCCCAATGAGCAGTTCTTC. Protein: CASSFGLAEPNEQFF.

This clone has more than one count but fewer than ten. The rearrangement links TRBV2 to TRBJ2-5; 10 bases fit TRBD2. The CDR3 runs 18 residues. The junction had 18 bases not matched to a gene; V was cut back by 6 bases and J by 5 bases. The V gene's germline CDR1 is SNHLY and CDR2 FYNNEI. The CDR3 nucleotides are TGTGCCAGCAGACCGACTCGGAGCGGGAGGGCCGGGGGGGAGACCCAGTACTTC. Encoded protein: CASRPTRSGRAGGETQYF.

The chain combines TRBV7-2 with TRBJ1-5; 9 nucleotides line up with TRBD1. Trimming at V came to 5 bases and at J to 5 bases, leaving 7 bases not matched to a gene. Germline V CDR1 and CDR2: SGHTA, FQGNSA. CDR3 length equals 15 residues. CDR3 region: CASSGGDRDDQPQHF. The CDR3 DNA sequence: TGTGCCAGCAGCGGTGGGGACAGGGATGATCAGCCCCAGCATTTT.

Turning to this clone: Lacking the conserved final phenylalanine or tryptophan, this CDR3 likely reflects a read error. V is TRBV2 and J is TRBJ1-2; unclear D gene. The CDR3 has 14 residues. The V gene lost 3 bases and the J gene lost 6 bases, with 14 bases spanning the gap. The germline V gene encodes CDR1 SNHLY and CDR2 FYNNEI. The CDR3 DNA sequence: TGTGCCAGCAGTGATTCCCGCGGCTGGAATGGCTACACCGTC. Its translation: CASSDSRGWNGYTV.

The rearrangement uses TRBV4-1 and TRBJ2-7; 8 bases are shared with TRBD2. CDR1 and CDR2 from the germline V gene are MGHRA and YSYEKL. The length of the CDR3 is 15 residues. V lost 4 bases to trimming and J lost 0 bases; unmatched junction nucleotides: 5. Here the CDR3 reads CASSRSGLVSYEQYF. As DNA, the CDR3 is TGCGCCAGCAGCCGATCGGGACTAGTCTCCTACGAGCAGTACTTC.

This rearrangement joins TRBV4-1 to TRBJ2-7; no firm D call. V was cut by 0 bases and J by 6 bases, with 12 bases left in between. The CDR3 is 14 residues long. Looked up from germline, CDR1 is MGHRA and CDR2 is YSYEKL. CDR3 bases: TGCGCCAGCAGCCAAGATTGGTCAGTTCCCGAGCAGTACTTC. Amino acid sequence: CASSQDWSVPEQYF.

V usage is TRBV4-1 and J usage is TRBJ1-6; TRBD1 might be the D (6 bases). Trimming removed 1 base from V and 6 bases from J, with 13 bases in between. Germline CDR1 reads MGHRA; CDR2 reads YSYEKL. The length of the CDR3 is 16 residues. For the CDR3, the DNA is TGCGCCAGCAGCCAAGCCCGACAGGATTTTAATTCACCCCTCCACTTT. Protein sequence: CASSQARQDFNSPLHF.

The chain links TRBV10-1 to TRBJ2-1, with TRBD1 identical over 9 bases. V was clipped by 4 bases and J by 9 bases; unmatched bases: 13. This CDR3 is built from 16 residues. CDR1 and CDR2 from the germline V gene are WNHNN and SYGVQD (reference sequence). The CDR3 DNA sequence: TGCGCCAGCAGTGCCGGTAGGGGACAGGGTAAATTTGAGCAGTTCTTC. This codes for CASSAGRGQGKFEQFF.

The rearrangement joins TRBV6-5 to TRBJ2-1; D may be TRBD2 (5 bases). This CDR3 has 12 residues. Germline V gene data show CDR1 as MNHEY and CDR2 as SVGAGI. Trimming left V 0 bases short and J 13 bases short, with 10 bases between. Here the CDR3 reads CASSYSGGHQFF. CDR3 DNA: TGTGCCAGCAGTTACTCGGGCGGGCATCAGTTCTTC.

CDR3 DNA sequence: TGTGCCAGCAGCCGGACAGGCCCCCACTCCTACGAGCAGTACTTC. It codes for CASSRTGPHSYEQYF. The chain joins TRBV6-5 to TRBJ2-7; TRBD1 matches at 7 bases. J was trimmed by 0 bases and V by 6 bases; bases with no gene match: 8. This CDR3 comprises 15 residues. Germline values: CDR1 MNHEY, CDR2 SVGAGI.

This sequence joins TRBV28 and TRBJ2-3, with TRBD2 matching over 10 bases. The CDR3 contains 17 residues. V was pared by 7 bases and J by 2 bases, with 12 bases of the junction left unmatched. Germline CDR1 and CDR2: MDHEN and SYDVKM. The CDR3 is CASTTTLAGVITDTQYF. The CDR3 bases are TGTGCCAGCACCACTACTCTAGCGGGGGTTATCACAGATACGCAGTATTTT. Full variable domain (missing parts from reference TRBV28 and TRBJ2-3): DVKVTQSSRYLVKRTGEKVFLECVQDMDHENMFWYRQDPGLGLRLIYFSYDVKMKEKGDIPEGYSVSREKKERFSLILESASTNQTSMYLCASTTTLAGVITDTQYFGPGTRLTVL.

V gene TRBV7-2 combines with J gene TRBJ2-2; 9 nucleotides align to TRBD2. CDR3 length: 15 residues. Per the germline V gene, CDR1 is SGHTA and CDR2 is FQGNSA. V shed 1 base and J 4 bases; nucleotides not matched to a gene: 1. CDR3: CASSLGGGVTGELFF. In DNA form, the CDR3 reads TGTGCCAGCAGCTTAGGCGGGGGGGTCACCGGGGAGCTGTTTTTT.

On this clone: The junction and the germline gene differ at one end; a read error may be behind it. The V gene is TRBV7-9, the J gene TRBJ1-2; D might be TRBD1 (6 bases). Germline V gives CDR1 SEHNR, CDR2 FQNEAQ (reference sequence). The CDR3 is 14 amino acids. CDR3 protein: CSSSPSTGSNGYTF. The CDR3 DNA reads as TGTTCCAGCAGCCCTAGTACAGGGTCAAATGGCTACACCTTC.

In this sample, this clone turned up once. The CDR3 loop is CASSRDSEYGYTF. For the CDR3, the DNA is TGTGCCAGCAGCCGGGACAGCGAGTATGGCTACACCTTC. J is TRBJ1-2 and V is TRBV7-9, with 7 nucleotides matching TRBD1. V trimming: 5 bases; J trimming: 5 bases; junction bases outside the gene matches: 5. Germline CDR1 is SEHNR and CDR2 is FQNEAQ (reference sequence). CDR3 size: 13 residues.